One sample yielded the 5 T cell receptor beta chains listed below, sequenced in a study of naive CD8 T cells in extremely preterm neonates (dated by TCRdb to 2016 to 2017). Receptor libraries were prepared by the immunoSEQ multiplex PCR assay. What TCRdb holds here is the immuneACCESS table cut down to in-frame rearrangements. Part of the clones is not present; checked against another copy, under half of the missing clones reflect an unresolved V gene, and the others are unexplained. This sample gives around 5,000 clones in total; approximately 96% of them show up just once. About 0.4% of the sample lies in the top ten. The specimen was naive CD8+ T cells from blood. These receptors came from a human donor in good health.

This chain joins TRBV7-2 and TRBJ2-3; D gene ambiguous. CDR1 SGHTA and CDR2 FQGNSA come from the germline V gene. V lost 1 base and J 4 bases, leaving 6 bases between the germline ends. The CDR3 length is 13 residues. CDR3 DNA sequence: TGTGCCAGCAGCTTAGGGCCCCCAGATACGCAGTATTTT. Its protein is CASSLGPPDTQYF.

The DNA of the CDR3 is TGTGCCAGCAGAAAAGACAGGAGCAATCAGCCCCAGCATTTT. This encodes CASRKDRSNQPQHF. V gene TRBV28 combines with J gene TRBJ1-5; possible D gene TRBD1, 6 bases. CDR1 and CDR2 (germline): MDHEN, SYDVKM. V lost 6 bases to trimming and J lost 1 base, with 10 bases between them. The CDR3 runs 14 residues.

The rearrangement joins TRBV19 to TRBJ1-1; D is uncertain. The germline V gene encodes CDR1 LNHDA and CDR2 SQIVND (reference sequence). Trimming left V 3 bases short and J 14 bases short, with 13 bases between. This CDR3 is built from 11 residues. The CDR3 bases are TGTGCCAGTAGTATCCGAGGGAAGCACTTCTTT. Residues: CASSIRGKHFF.

The chain recombines TRBV4-1 with TRBJ1-2; D not resolved. CDR3 length: 14 residues. Germline CDR1 reads MGHRA; CDR2 reads YSYEKL. With 2 bases removed from V and 7 bases from J, the gap between germline ends came to 14 bases. The CDR3 is CASSQIPIRGGYTF. Written as DNA, the CDR3 is TGCGCCAGCAGCCAAATTCCTATCCGGGGTGGCTACACCTTC.

This clone was recorded once. This CDR3 is CASSIYGAGVVGELFF. Here the CDR3 DNA reads TGTGCCAGTAGTATTTATGGAGCGGGGGTAGTCGGGGAGCTGTTTTTT. The chain recombines TRBV19 with TRBJ2-2; 8 positions match TRBD2. J gave up 7 bases and V 3 bases, and 10 bases lay outside the gene matches. The CDR3 consists of 16 residues. The germline V gene has CDR1 LNHDA and CDR2 SQIVND (reference sequence).